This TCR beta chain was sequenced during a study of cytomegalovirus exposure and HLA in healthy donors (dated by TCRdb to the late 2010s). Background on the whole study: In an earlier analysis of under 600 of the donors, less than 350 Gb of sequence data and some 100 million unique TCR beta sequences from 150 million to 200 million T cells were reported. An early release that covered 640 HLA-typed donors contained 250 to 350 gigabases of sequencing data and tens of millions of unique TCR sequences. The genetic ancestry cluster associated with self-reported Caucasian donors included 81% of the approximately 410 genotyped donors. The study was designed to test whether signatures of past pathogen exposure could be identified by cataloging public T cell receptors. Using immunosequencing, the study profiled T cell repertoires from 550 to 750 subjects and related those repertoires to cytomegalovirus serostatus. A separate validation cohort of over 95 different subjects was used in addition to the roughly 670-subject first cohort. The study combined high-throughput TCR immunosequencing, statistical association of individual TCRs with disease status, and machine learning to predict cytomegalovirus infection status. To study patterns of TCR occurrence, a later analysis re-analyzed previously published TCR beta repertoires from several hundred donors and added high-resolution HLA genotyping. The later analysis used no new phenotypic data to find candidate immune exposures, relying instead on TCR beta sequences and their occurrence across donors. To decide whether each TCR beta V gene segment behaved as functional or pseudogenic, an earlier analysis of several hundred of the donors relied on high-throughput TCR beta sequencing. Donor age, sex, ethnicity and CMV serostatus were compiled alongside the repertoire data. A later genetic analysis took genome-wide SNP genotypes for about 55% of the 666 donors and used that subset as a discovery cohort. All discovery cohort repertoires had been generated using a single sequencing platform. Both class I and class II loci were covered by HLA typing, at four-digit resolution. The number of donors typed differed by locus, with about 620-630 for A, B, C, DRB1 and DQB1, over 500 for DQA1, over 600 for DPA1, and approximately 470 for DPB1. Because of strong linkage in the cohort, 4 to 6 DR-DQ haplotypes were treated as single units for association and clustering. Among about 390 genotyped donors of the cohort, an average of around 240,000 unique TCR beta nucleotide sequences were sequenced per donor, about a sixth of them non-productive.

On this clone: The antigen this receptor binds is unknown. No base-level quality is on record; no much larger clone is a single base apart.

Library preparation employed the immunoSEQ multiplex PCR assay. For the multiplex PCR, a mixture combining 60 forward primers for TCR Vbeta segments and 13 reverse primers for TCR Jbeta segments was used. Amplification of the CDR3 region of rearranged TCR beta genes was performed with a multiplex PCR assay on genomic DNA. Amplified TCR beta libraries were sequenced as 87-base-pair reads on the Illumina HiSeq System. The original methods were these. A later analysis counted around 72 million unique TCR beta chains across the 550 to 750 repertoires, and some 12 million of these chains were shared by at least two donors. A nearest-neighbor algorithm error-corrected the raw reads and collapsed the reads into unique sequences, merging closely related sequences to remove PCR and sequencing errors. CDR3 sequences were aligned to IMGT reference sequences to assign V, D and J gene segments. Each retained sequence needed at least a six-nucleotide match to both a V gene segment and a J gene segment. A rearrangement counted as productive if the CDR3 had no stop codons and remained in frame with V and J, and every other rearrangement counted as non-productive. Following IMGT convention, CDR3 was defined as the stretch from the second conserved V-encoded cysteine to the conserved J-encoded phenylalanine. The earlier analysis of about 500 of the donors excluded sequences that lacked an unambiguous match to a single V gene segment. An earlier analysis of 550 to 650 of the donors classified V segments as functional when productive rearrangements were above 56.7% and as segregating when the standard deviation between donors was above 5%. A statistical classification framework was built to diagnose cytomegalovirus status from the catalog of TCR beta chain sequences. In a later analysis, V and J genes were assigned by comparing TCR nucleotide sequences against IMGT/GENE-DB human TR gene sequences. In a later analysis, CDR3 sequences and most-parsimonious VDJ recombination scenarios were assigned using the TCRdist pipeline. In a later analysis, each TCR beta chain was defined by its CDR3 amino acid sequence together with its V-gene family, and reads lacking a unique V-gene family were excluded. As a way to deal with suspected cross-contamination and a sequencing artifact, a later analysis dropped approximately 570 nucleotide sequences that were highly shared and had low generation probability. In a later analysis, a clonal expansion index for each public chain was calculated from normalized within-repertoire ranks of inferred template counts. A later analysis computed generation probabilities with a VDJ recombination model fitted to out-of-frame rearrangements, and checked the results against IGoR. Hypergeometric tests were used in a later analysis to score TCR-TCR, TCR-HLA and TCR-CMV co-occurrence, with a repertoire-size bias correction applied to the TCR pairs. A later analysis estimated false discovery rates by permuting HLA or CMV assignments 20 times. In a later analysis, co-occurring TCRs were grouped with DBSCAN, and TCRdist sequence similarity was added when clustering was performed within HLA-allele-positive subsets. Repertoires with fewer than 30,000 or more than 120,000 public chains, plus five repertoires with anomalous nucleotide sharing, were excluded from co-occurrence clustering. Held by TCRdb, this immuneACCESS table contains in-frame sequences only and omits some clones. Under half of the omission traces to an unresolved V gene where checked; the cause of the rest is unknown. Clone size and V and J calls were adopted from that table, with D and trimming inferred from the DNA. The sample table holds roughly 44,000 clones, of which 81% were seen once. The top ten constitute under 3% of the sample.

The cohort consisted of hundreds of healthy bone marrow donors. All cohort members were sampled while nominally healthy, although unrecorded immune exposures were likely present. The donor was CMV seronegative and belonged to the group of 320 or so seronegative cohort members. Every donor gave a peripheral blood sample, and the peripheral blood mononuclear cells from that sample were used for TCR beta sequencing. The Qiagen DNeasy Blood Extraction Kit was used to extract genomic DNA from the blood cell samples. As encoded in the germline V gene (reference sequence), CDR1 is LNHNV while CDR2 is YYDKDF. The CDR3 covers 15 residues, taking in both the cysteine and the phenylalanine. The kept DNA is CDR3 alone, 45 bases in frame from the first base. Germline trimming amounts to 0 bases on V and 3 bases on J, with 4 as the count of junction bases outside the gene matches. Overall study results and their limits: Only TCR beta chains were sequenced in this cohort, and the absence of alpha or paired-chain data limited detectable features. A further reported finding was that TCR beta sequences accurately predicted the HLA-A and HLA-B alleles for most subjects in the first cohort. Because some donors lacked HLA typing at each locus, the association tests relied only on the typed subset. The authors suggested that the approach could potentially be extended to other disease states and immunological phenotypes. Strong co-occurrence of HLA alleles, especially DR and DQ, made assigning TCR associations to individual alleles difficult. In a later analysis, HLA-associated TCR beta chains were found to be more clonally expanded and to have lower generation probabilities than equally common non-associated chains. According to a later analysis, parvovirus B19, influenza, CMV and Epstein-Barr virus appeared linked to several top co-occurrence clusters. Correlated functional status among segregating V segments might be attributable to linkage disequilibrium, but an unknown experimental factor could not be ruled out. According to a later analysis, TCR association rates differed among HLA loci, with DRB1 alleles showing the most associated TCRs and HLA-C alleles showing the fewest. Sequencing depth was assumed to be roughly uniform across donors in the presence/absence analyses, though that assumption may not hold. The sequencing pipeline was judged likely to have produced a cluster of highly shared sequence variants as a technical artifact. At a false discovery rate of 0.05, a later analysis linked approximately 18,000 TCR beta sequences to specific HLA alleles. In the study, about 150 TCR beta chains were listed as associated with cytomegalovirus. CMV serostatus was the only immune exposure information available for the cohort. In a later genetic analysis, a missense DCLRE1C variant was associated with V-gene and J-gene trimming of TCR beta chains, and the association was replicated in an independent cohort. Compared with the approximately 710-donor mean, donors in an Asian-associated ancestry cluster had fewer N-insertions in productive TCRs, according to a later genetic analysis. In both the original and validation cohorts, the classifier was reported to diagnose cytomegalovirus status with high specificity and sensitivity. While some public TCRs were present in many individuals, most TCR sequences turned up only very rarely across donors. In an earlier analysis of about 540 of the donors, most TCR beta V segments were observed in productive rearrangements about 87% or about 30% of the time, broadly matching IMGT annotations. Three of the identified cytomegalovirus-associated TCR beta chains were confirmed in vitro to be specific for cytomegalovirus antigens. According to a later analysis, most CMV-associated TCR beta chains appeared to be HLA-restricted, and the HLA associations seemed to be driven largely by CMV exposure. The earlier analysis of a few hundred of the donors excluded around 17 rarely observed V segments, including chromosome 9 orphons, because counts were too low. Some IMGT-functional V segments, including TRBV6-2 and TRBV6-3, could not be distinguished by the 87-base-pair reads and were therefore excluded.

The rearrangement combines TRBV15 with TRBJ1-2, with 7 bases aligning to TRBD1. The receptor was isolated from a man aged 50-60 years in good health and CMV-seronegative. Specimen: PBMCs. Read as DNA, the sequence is TGTGCCACCAGCAGAGACCGGGACAGAGACTATGGCTACACCTTC. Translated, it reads CATSRDRDRDYGYTF.